The rows below give T cell receptor beta chains drawn from one sample of a study of control samples from healthy donors and cancer patients. The data were produced by immunoSEQ multiplex PCR, yet TCRdb's version contains in-frame clones alone and is incomplete. Of more than 95,000 clones listed, roughly 92% are singletons. The material sequenced was PBMCs. These receptors all come from an elderly man with head and neck cancer. CDR3s include the opening cysteine and the closing phenylalanine or tryptophan. The order of the fields is CDR3 DNA, CDR3 protein, V gene, J gene, clone size, D gene. A D gene is named only where the DNA matches it firmly. The size field is filled for only some rows; it gives once, few, many or a size class.

CDR3nt: TGCGCCAGCAGCGGTTCCGCGAGGACCACCGGGGAGCTGTTTTTT
CDR3aa: CASSGSARTTGELFF
v_gene: TRBV5-1
j_gene: TRBJ2-2
abundance: -
d_gene: -

CDR3nt: TGTGCCAGCAGTCGCCAACAGGGGGCGCTGGGTGAAGCTTTCTTT
CDR3aa: CASSRQQGALGEAFF
v_gene: TRBV27
j_gene: TRBJ1-1
abundance: -
d_gene: TRBD1

CDR3nt: TGTGCCAGCAGCTTGAGGACAGGGGTGGATGAAAAACTGTTTTTT
CDR3aa: CASSLRTGVDEKLFF
v_gene: TRBV5-4
j_gene: TRBJ1-4
abundance: -
d_gene: TRBD1

CDR3nt: TGTGCCAGCAGCCAACAGGGGATATACAATGAGCAGTTCTTC
CDR3aa: CASSQQGIYNEQFF
v_gene: TRBV3-1/TRBV3-2
j_gene: TRBJ2-1
abundance: -
d_gene: -

CDR3nt: TGTGCCATCGGGTGGCAGGGCCCCAATCAGCCCCAGCATTTT
CDR3aa: CAIGWQGPNQPQHF
v_gene: TRBV10-3
j_gene: TRBJ1-5
abundance: -
d_gene: -

CDR3nt: TGTGCCAGCAGCTTGGAGACGGGTAGGATGGATTCACCCCTCCACTTT
CDR3aa: CASSLETGRMDSPLHF
v_gene: TRBV5-4
j_gene: TRBJ1-6
abundance: -
d_gene: -

CDR3nt: TGTGCCAGCAGCCCATGGGGAGAACAAGAGACCCAGTACTTC
CDR3aa: CASSPWGEQETQYF
v_gene: TRBV27
j_gene: TRBJ2-5
abundance: -
d_gene: -

CDR3nt: TGTGCCACCAGTGAAAGAGCGGGGGGTCATAATGAGCAGTTCTTC
CDR3aa: CATSERAGGHNEQFF
v_gene: TRBV24-1
j_gene: TRBJ2-1
abundance: -
d_gene: TRBD2

CDR3nt: TGTGCCAGCAGTTTACTCGCAGCCTATGGCTACACCTTC
CDR3aa: CASSLLAAYGYTF
v_gene: TRBV12-3/TRBV12-4
j_gene: TRBJ1-2
abundance: -
d_gene: -

CDR3nt: TGCGCCAGCAGCCCGCGCGGAGGGGGGAGTGCTGAAGCTTTCTTT
CDR3aa: CASSPRGGGSAEAFF
v_gene: TRBV5-1
j_gene: TRBJ1-1
abundance: -
d_gene: -

CDR3nt: TGCGCCAGCAGCGGGACAGGAGAGCAAGAGACCCAGTACTTC
CDR3aa: CASSGTGEQETQYF
v_gene: TRBV5-1
j_gene: TRBJ2-5
abundance: -
d_gene: TRBD1

CDR3nt: TGTGCCAGTATTCGAAACACCATATATTTT
CDR3aa: CASIRNTIYF
v_gene: TRBV19
j_gene: TRBJ1-3
abundance: once
d_gene: -

CDR3nt: TGTGCCAGTAGTATCTCGGCGTCTAGGGGTGGGGATTCACCCCTCCACTTT
CDR3aa: CASSISASRGGDSPLHF
v_gene: TRBV19
j_gene: TRBJ1-6
abundance: -
d_gene: -

CDR3nt: TGTGCCAGCATGGGTCTCCCAGGGCTCTACGAGCAGTACTTC
CDR3aa: CASMGLPGLYEQYF
v_gene: TRBV6-5
j_gene: TRBJ2-7
abundance: -
d_gene: -

CDR3nt: TGTGCCAGCCAGACAGGGGCCAATCAGCCCCAGCATTTT
CDR3aa: CASQTGANQPQHF
v_gene: TRBV2
j_gene: TRBJ1-5
abundance: -
d_gene: TRBD1

CDR3nt: TGTGCCAGCAGCTTAGCGGGGACTAGCGGGAGAAGCAATGAGCAGTTCTTC
CDR3aa: CASSLAGTSGRSNEQFF
v_gene: TRBV7-6
j_gene: TRBJ2-1
abundance: once
d_gene: TRBD2

CDR3nt: TGCAGCGGGTTCCGGGACACAGGCAACTACGAGCAGTACTTC
CDR3aa: CSGFRDTGNYEQYF
v_gene: TRBV29-1
j_gene: TRBJ2-7
abundance: once
d_gene: -

CDR3nt: TGTGCCAGTAGTATCTCACTAGCGGGAGCATTCGAGACCCAGTACTTC
CDR3aa: CASSISLAGAFETQYF
v_gene: TRBV19
j_gene: TRBJ2-5
abundance: -
d_gene: TRBD2

CDR3nt: TGTGCCAGCAGCCCTGATGTTAACTATGGCTACACCTTC
CDR3aa: CASSPDVNYGYTF
v_gene: TRBV12-3/TRBV12-4
j_gene: TRBJ1-2
abundance: -
d_gene: -

CDR3nt: TGCGCCAGCAGCTGGCGGACAGCTCCGAACACCGGGGAGCTGTTTTTT
CDR3aa: CASSWRTAPNTGELFF
v_gene: TRBV5-1
j_gene: TRBJ2-2
abundance: -
d_gene: -

CDR3nt: TGTGCCAGTAGTATCGCGCTAGATAGTTACGAGCAGTACTTC
CDR3aa: CASSIALDSYEQYF
v_gene: TRBV19
j_gene: TRBJ2-7
abundance: -
d_gene: -

CDR3nt: TGTGCCAGCAGCTTGGCCGGGACCCAAAATGAAAAACTGTTTTTT
CDR3aa: CASSLAGTQNEKLFF
v_gene: TRBV7-6
j_gene: TRBJ1-4
abundance: -
d_gene: -

CDR3nt: TGTGCCAGCAGCGTAGAGACAGACTACTCCTATGGCTACACCTTC
CDR3aa: CASSVETDYSYGYTF
v_gene: TRBV9
j_gene: TRBJ1-2
abundance: -
d_gene: -

CDR3nt: TGTGCCAGCAGCTTATCACCGGTGGGGCTAGGTTGGGGGGCTTTCTTT
CDR3aa: CASSLSPVGLGWGAFF
v_gene: TRBV7-2
j_gene: TRBJ1-1
abundance: -
d_gene: -

CDR3nt: TGTGCCAGCAGAAGGGATTATAGCAATCAGCCCCAGCATTTT
CDR3aa: CASRRDYSNQPQHF
v_gene: TRBV27
j_gene: TRBJ1-5
abundance: -
d_gene: -

CDR3nt: TGTGCCAGCAGCTTGTCAGGGGGCTCTGGAAACACCATATATTTT
CDR3aa: CASSLSGGSGNTIYF
v_gene: TRBV7-2
j_gene: TRBJ1-3
abundance: -
d_gene: TRBD1

CDR3nt: TGCGCCAGCAGCCAAGTTACTAGTTTGCCCGTAGATACGCAGTATTTT
CDR3aa: CASSQVTSLPVDTQYF
v_gene: TRBV4-3
j_gene: TRBJ2-3
abundance: -
d_gene: -

CDR3nt: TGTGCCACCAGTGGAGGGGAGGTTTACAATGAGCAGTTCTTC
CDR3aa: CATSGGEVYNEQFF
v_gene: TRBV24-1
j_gene: TRBJ2-1
abundance: -
d_gene: -

CDR3nt: TGCGCCAGCAGCTTCGGACAGCGTTGGGAAGAGCAGTTCTTC
CDR3aa: CASSFGQRWEEQFF
v_gene: TRBV5-1
j_gene: TRBJ2-1
abundance: -
d_gene: -

CDR3nt: TGTGCCAGCATTTTCGGACAGCTTACAGATACGCAGTATTTT
CDR3aa: CASIFGQLTDTQYF
v_gene: TRBV6-5
j_gene: TRBJ2-3
abundance: -
d_gene: -

CDR3nt: TGTGCCATCAGTGAATCCGGTTCCTACGAGCAGTACTTC
CDR3aa: CAISESGSYEQYF
v_gene: TRBV10-3
j_gene: TRBJ2-7
abundance: -
d_gene: -

CDR3nt: TGCGCCAGCAGCCCAGGCCTGGGACAGAGTTTACATGGCTACACCTTC
CDR3aa: CASSPGLGQSLHGYTF
v_gene: TRBV4-3
j_gene: TRBJ1-2
abundance: -
d_gene: TRBD1

CDR3nt: TGTGCCAGCAGCTTAAGTGGCAATCAGCCCCAGCATTTT
CDR3aa: CASSLSGNQPQHF
v_gene: TRBV7-8
j_gene: TRBJ1-5
abundance: -
d_gene: -

CDR3nt: TGCAGCGTTGAAGATGTAATGGGGGCAGGAGGCTACACCTTC
CDR3aa: CSVEDVMGAGGYTF
v_gene: TRBV29-1
j_gene: TRBJ1-2
abundance: -
d_gene: -

CDR3nt: TGTGCCAGCAGTTACTCGGGAGGGAGGGAAGCTTTCTTT
CDR3aa: CASSYSGGREAFF
v_gene: TRBV6-5
j_gene: TRBJ1-1
abundance: -
d_gene: -

CDR3nt: TGTGCCTGGAGAGGGACAGCAACCTACGAGCAGTACTTC
CDR3aa: CAWRGTATYEQYF
v_gene: TRBV30
j_gene: TRBJ2-7
abundance: -
d_gene: TRBD1

CDR3nt: TGTGCCAGCAGTTGGGACAGGGGGCGCCACGAGCAGTACTTC
CDR3aa: CASSWDRGRHEQYF
v_gene: TRBV6-5
j_gene: TRBJ2-7
abundance: -
d_gene: TRBD1

CDR3nt: TGCGCCAGCAGCTATCCTCTACAGGGTAACGGGGAGCTGTTTTTT
CDR3aa: CASSYPLQGNGELFF
v_gene: TRBV5-1
j_gene: TRBJ2-2
abundance: -
d_gene: -

CDR3nt: TGTGCCAGCAGCTCTAGCGGGGCCCCAGATACGCAGTATTTT
CDR3aa: CASSSSGAPDTQYF
v_gene: TRBV3-1/TRBV3-2
j_gene: TRBJ2-3
abundance: -
d_gene: TRBD2

CDR3nt: TGTGCCAGCAGCCGTATCGGGACTAGCGGGTCATGGAGAACAGATACACAGTATTTT
CDR3aa: CASSRIGTSGSWRTDTQYF
v_gene: TRBV14
j_gene: TRBJ2-3
abundance: -
d_gene: TRBD2

CDR3nt: TGTGCCAGCAGCTTGCGGACACACCAACTCACTGAAGCTTTCTTT
CDR3aa: CASSLRTHQLTEAFF
v_gene: TRBV5-4
j_gene: TRBJ1-1
abundance: -
d_gene: -

CDR3nt: TGTGCCAGCAGCTCAGGTATCGGGTCACCCCTCCACTTT
CDR3aa: CASSSGIGSPLHF
v_gene: TRBV3-1/TRBV3-2
j_gene: TRBJ1-6
abundance: -
d_gene: -

CDR3nt: TGCGCCAGCAGCTTGGGGTCCGGCCTAGCTGCTGAAGCTTTCTTT
CDR3aa: CASSLGSGLAAEAFF
v_gene: TRBV5-1
j_gene: TRBJ1-1
abundance: -
d_gene: -

CDR3nt: TGTGCGGCCTCACAAGGGGTCTATGGCTACACCTTC
CDR3aa: CAASQGVYGYTF
v_gene: TRBV19
j_gene: TRBJ1-2
abundance: once
d_gene: -

CDR3nt: TGTGCCAGCAGTGATTGGGCGGACAGGGGTCGCGAGACCCAGTACTTC
CDR3aa: CASSDWADRGRETQYF
v_gene: TRBV6-1
j_gene: TRBJ2-5
abundance: -
d_gene: TRBD1

CDR3nt: TGTGCCACCAGCAGAGAACAGACCCAAAATCAGCCCCAGCATTTT
CDR3aa: CATSREQTQNQPQHF
v_gene: TRBV15
j_gene: TRBJ1-5
abundance: -
d_gene: -

CDR3nt: TGTGCCAGCAGTGAAGCCTGGGGGCGCGGAAACACCATATATTTT
CDR3aa: CASSEAWGRGNTIYF
v_gene: TRBV6-1
j_gene: TRBJ1-3
abundance: -
d_gene: -

CDR3nt: TGCGCCAGCAGCCAAGTGGGGGCGCAATCGTTAGTGCAGTACTTC
CDR3aa: CASSQVGAQSLVQYF
v_gene: TRBV4-1
j_gene: TRBJ2-7
abundance: -
d_gene: -

CDR3nt: TGCGCCAGCAGCTCTGACAGAGGTAATGAAAAACTGTTTTTT
CDR3aa: CASSSDRGNEKLFF
v_gene: TRBV5-1
j_gene: TRBJ1-4
abundance: -
d_gene: -

CDR3nt: TGTGCCAGCAGCTCACAGGGCTATGGCTACACCTTC
CDR3aa: CASSSQGYGYTF
v_gene: TRBV7-9
j_gene: TRBJ1-2
abundance: -
d_gene: -

CDR3nt: TGTGCCAGCTCACCACCAAAAGGACAGGGGGGAGGAACAGATACGCAGTATTTT
CDR3aa: CASSPPKGQGGGTDTQYF
v_gene: TRBV18
j_gene: TRBJ2-3
abundance: -
d_gene: TRBD1

CDR3nt: TGTGCCAGCAGCTTGGAACAGGGGGACCGGCGCAATCAGCCCCAGCATTTT
CDR3aa: CASSLEQGDRRNQPQHF
v_gene: TRBV5-4
j_gene: TRBJ1-5
abundance: -
d_gene: TRBD1

CDR3nt: TGTGCCAGCAGAGTAAACAGGGTGACTGAAGCTTTCTTT
CDR3aa: CASRVNRVTEAFF
v_gene: TRBV3-1/TRBV3-2
j_gene: TRBJ1-1
abundance: -
d_gene: -

CDR3nt: TGTGCCAGCAGCTTGGATGCAGTCTCTGGAAACACCATATATTTT
CDR3aa: CASSLDAVSGNTIYF
v_gene: TRBV5-4
j_gene: TRBJ1-3
abundance: -
d_gene: -

CDR3nt: TGTGCCAGCAGCCTGAGGACTAGCTCCTACAATGAGCAGTTCTTC
CDR3aa: CASSLRTSSYNEQFF
v_gene: TRBV9
j_gene: TRBJ2-1
abundance: -
d_gene: TRBD2

CDR3nt: TGTGCCAGCAGCCGGGACAGCGCGAACACCGGGGAGCTGTTTTTT
CDR3aa: CASSRDSANTGELFF
v_gene: TRBV7-2
j_gene: TRBJ2-2
abundance: once
d_gene: TRBD1

CDR3nt: TGTGCCAGCAGCGAGGGACAGGGCTACAATGAGCAGTTCTTC
CDR3aa: CASSEGQGYNEQFF
v_gene: TRBV7-7
j_gene: TRBJ2-1
abundance: -
d_gene: TRBD1

CDR3nt: TGTGCCAGCAGCCCCGCTAGCGGGACAAACATTCAGTACTTC
CDR3aa: CASSPASGTNIQYF
v_gene: TRBV6-5
j_gene: TRBJ2-4
abundance: -
d_gene: TRBD2

CDR3nt: TGTGCCAGCAGTGAATTTGGGACAGCAGATACGCAGTATTTT
CDR3aa: CASSEFGTADTQYF
v_gene: TRBV25-1
j_gene: TRBJ2-3
abundance: -
d_gene: TRBD1